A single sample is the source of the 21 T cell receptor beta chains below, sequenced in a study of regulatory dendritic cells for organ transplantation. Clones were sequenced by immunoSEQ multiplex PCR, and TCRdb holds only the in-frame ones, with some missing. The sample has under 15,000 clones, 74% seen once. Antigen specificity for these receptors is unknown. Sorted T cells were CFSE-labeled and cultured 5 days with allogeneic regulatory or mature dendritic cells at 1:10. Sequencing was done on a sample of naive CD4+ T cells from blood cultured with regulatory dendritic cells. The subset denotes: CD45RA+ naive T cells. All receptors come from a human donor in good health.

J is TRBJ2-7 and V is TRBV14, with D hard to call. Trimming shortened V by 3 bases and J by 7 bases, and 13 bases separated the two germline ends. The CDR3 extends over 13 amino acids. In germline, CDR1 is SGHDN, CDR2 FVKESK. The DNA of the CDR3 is TGTGCCAGCAGCCAGTTAGCCCATCGGGAGCAGTACTTC. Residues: CASSQLAHREQYF.

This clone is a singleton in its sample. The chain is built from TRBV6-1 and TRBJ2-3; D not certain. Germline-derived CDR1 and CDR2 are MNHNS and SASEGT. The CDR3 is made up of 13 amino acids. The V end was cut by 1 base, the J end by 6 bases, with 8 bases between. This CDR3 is CASSEGRADTQYF. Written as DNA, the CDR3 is TGTGCCAGCAGTGAAGGACGAGCGGATACGCAGTATTTT.

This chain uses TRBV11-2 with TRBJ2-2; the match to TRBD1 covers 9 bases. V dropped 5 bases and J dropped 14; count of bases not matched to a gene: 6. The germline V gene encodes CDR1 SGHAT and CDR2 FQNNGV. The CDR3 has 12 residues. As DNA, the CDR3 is TGTGCCAGCAGCCCGGACAGGGGATATCTGTTTTTT. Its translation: CASSPDRGYLFF.

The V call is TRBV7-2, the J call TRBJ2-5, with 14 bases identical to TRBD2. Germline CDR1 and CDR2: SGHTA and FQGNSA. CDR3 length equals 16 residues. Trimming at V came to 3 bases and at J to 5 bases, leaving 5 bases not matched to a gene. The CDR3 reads CASSFGTSGGPETQYF. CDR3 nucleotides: TGTGCCAGCAGCTTCGGGACTAGCGGGGGCCCGGAGACCCAGTACTTC.

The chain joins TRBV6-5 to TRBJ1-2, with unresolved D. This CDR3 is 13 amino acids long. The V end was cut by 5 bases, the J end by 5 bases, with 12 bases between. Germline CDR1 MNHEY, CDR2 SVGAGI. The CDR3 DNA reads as TGTGCCAGCAGTCCCATGAGAGGGTATGGCTACACCTTC. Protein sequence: CASSPMRGYGYTF.

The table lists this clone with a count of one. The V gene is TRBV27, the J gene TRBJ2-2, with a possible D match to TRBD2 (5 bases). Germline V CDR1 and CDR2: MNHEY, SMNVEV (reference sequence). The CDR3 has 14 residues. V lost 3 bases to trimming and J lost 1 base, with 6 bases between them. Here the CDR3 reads CASSLRENTGELFF. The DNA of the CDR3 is TGTGCCAGCAGTTTGAGGGAGAACACCGGGGAGCTGTTTTTT.

Here the CDR3 reads CATGAGTETYEQYF. CDR3 coding DNA: TGCGCCACGGGGGCCGGGACAGAGACCTACGAGCAGTACTTC. V usage is TRBV10-2 and J usage is TRBJ2-7, with D possibly matching TRBD1 (7 bases). V was clipped by 10 bases and J by 2 bases, with 18 bases between them. The CDR3 totals 14 residues. Germline V gives CDR1 WSHSY, CDR2 SAAADI.

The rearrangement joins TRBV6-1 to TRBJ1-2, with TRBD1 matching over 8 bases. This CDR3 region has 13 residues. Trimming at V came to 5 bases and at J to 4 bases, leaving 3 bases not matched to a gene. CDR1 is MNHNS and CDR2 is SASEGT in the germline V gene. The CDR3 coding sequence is TGTGCCAGCAGTTCGGACAGGGTCTATGGCTACACCTTC. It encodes CASSSDRVYGYTF.

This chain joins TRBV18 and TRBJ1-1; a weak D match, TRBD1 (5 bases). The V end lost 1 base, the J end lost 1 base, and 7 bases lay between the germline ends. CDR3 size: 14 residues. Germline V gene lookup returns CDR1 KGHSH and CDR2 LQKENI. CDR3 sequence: CASSPQGQNTEAFF. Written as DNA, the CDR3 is TGTGCCAGCTCACCACAGGGGCAGAACACTGAAGCTTTCTTT.

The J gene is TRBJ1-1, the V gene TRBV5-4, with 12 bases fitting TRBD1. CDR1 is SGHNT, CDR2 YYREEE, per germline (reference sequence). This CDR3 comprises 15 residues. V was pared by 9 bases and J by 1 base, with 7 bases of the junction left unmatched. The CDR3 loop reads CAIGTGGYWNTEAFF. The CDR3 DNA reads TGTGCCATCGGGACAGGGGGCTATTGGAACACTGAAGCTTTCTTT.

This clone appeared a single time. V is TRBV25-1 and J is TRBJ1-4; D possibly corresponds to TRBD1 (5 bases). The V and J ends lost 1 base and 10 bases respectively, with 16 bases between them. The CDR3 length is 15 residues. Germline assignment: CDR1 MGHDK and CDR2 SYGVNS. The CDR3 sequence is CASSEWGGSSRKLFF. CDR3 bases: TGTGCCAGCAGTGAATGGGGGGGAAGTAGTAGAAAACTGTTTTTT.

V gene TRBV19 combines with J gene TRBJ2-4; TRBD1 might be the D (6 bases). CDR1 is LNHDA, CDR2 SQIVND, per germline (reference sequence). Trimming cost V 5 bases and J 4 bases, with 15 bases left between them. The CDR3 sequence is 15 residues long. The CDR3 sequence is CASSGDWTVKNIQYF. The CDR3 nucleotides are TGTGCCAGTAGTGGAGATTGGACAGTTAAAAACATTCAGTACTTC.

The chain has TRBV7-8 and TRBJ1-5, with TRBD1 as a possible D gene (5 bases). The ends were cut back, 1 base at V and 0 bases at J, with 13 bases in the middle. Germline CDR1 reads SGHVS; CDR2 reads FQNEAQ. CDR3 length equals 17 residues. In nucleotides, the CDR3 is TGTGCCAGCAGCTTAGTGGCAGGGACTTATAGCAATCAGCCCCAGCATTTT. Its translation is CASSLVAGTYSNQPQHF.

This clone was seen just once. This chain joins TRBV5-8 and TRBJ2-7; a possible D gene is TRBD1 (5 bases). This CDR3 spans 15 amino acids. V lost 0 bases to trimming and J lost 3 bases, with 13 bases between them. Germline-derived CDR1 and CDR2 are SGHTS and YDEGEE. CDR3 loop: CASSLERQGGYEQYF. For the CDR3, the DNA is TGTGCCAGCAGCTTGGAGCGCCAGGGCGGCTACGAGCAGTACTTC.

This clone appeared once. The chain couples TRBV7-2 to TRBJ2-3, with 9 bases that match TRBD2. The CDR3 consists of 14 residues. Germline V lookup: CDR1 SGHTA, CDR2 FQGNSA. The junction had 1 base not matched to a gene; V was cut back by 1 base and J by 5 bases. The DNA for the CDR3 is TGTGCCAGCAGCTTAGGAGCGGGGGGAGATACGCAGTATTTT. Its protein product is CASSLGAGGDTQYF.

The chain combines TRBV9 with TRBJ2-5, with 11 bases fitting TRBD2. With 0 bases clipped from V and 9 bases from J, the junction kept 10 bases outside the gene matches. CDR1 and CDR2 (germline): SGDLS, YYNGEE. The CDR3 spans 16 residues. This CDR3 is CASSVGLAGGEGAQYF. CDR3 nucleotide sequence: TGTGCCAGCAGCGTAGGTCTAGCGGGGGGAGAAGGGGCCCAGTACTTC.

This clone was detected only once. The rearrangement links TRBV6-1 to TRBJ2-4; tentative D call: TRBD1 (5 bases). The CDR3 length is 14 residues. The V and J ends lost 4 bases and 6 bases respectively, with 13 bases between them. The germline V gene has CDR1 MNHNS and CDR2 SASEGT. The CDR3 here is CASSVGRGGNIQYF. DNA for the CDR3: TGTGCCAGCAGTGTGGGAAGGGGTGGAAACATTCAGTACTTC.

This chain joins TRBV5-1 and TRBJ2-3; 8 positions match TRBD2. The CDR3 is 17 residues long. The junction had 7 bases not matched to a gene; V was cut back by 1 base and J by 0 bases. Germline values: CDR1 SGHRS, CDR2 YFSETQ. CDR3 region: CASSLRVAGISTDTQYF. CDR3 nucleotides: TGCGCCAGCAGCTTGAGAGTAGCGGGGATTAGCACAGATACGCAGTATTTT.

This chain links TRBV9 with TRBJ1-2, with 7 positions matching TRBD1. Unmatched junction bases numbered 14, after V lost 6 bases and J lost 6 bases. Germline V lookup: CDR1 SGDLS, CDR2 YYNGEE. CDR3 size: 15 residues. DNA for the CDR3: TGTGCCAGCACCATGAGGGCAGGGGGGAGTAATGGCTACACCTTC. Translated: CASTMRAGGSNGYTF.

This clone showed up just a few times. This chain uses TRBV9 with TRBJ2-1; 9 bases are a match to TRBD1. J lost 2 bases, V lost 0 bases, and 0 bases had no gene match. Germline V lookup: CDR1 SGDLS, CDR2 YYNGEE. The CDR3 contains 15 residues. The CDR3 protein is CASSVGQGAYNEQFF. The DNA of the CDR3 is TGTGCCAGCAGCGTAGGACAGGGGGCCTACAATGAGCAGTTCTTC.

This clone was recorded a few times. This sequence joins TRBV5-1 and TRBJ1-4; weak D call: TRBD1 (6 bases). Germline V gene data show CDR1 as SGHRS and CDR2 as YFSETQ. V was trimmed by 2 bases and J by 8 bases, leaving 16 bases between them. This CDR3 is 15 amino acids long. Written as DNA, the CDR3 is TGCGCCAGCAGCTTATTACAGGGAGGGGAGGAAAAACTGTTTTTT. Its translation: CASSLLQGGEEKLFF.